These T cell receptor beta chains were read from a single sample in a study of blood T cell repertoires in COVID-19. This table comes from immunoSEQ multiplex PCR, and its TCRdb copy is limited to in-frame clones, with some not included. The data contain 200,000 or so clones, approximately 84% of them singletons. The sample taken for sequencing was peripheral blood. The receptors derive from a woman aged 30 to 39 who had recovered from COVID-19. Each CDR3 is given with its conserved first and last residue. The order of the fields is J gene, V gene, clone size, D gene, CDR3 protein, CDR3 DNA. A D gene is named only where the DNA matches it firmly. Clone sizes are given selectively: once, few, many, or a class where the clone is expanded.

J gene: TRBJ1-1; V gene: TRBV28; clone size: -; D gene: -; CDR3 protein: CASTEDTEAFF; CDR3 DNA: TGTGCCAGCACCGAGGACACTGAAGCTTTCTTT
J gene: TRBJ2-5; V gene: TRBV6-1; clone size: -; D gene: -; CDR3 protein: CASSEGSTGIFQETQYF; CDR3 DNA: TGTGCCAGCAGTGAAGGGTCCACAGGGATATTCCAAGAGACCCAGTACTTC
J gene: TRBJ1-1; V gene: TRBV19; clone size: -; D gene: -; CDR3 protein: CASSMVFETEAFF; CDR3 DNA: TGTGCCAGTAGTATGGTATTCGAGACTGAAGCTTTCTTT
J gene: TRBJ2-1; V gene: TRBV6-1; clone size: -; D gene: -; CDR3 protein: CASSEAGGHNEQFF; CDR3 DNA: TGTGCCAGCAGTGAAGCCGGGGGACACAATGAGCAGTTCTTC
J gene: TRBJ2-3; V gene: TRBV5-1; clone size: -; D gene: -; CDR3 protein: CASSFARSTDTQYF; CDR3 DNA: TGCGCCAGCAGCTTCGCTCGGAGCACAGATACGCAGTATTTT
J gene: TRBJ2-2; V gene: TRBV7-9; clone size: -; D gene: TRBD2; CDR3 protein: CASKLAGYRTGELFF; CDR3 DNA: TGTGCCAGCAAACTAGCGGGATATCGCACCGGGGAGCTGTTTTTT
J gene: TRBJ1-2; V gene: TRBV28; clone size: once; D gene: -; CDR3 protein: CASSLEGYGYTF; CDR3 DNA: TGTGCCAGCAGTTTAGAGGGCTATGGCTACACCTTC
J gene: TRBJ2-7; V gene: TRBV29-1; clone size: -; D gene: -; CDR3 protein: CSVQSSGAYEQYF; CDR3 DNA: TGCAGCGTTCAGAGTAGCGGAGCCTACGAGCAGTACTTC
J gene: TRBJ2-3; V gene: TRBV27; clone size: few; D gene: -; CDR3 protein: CASSPGLRAWDTQYF; CDR3 DNA: TGTGCCAGCAGTCCGGGACTCCGTGCATGGGATACGCAGTATTTT
J gene: TRBJ1-5; V gene: TRBV7-9; clone size: once; D gene: -; CDR3 protein: CAGSIGDQPQHF; CDR3 DNA: TGTGCCGGGTCTATAGGGGATCAGCCCCAGCATTTT
J gene: TRBJ2-5; V gene: TRBV7-3; clone size: -; D gene: TRBD1; CDR3 protein: CASSLSSGDRETQYF; CDR3 DNA: TGTGCCAGCAGCTTAAGTTCCGGGGACAGGGAGACCCAGTACTTC
J gene: TRBJ2-3; V gene: TRBV9; clone size: -; D gene: TRBD1; CDR3 protein: CASSPERGPTDTQYF; CDR3 DNA: TGTGCCAGCAGCCCGGAAAGGGGGCCGACAGATACGCAGTATTTT
J gene: TRBJ2-2; V gene: TRBV24-1; clone size: -; D gene: TRBD2; CDR3 protein: CATSDLRAGAFGELFF; CDR3 DNA: TGTGCCACCAGTGATCTTAGGGCGGGAGCGTTCGGGGAGCTGTTTTTT
J gene: TRBJ2-5; V gene: TRBV11-2; clone size: -; D gene: -; CDR3 protein: CASSSLRGETQYF; CDR3 DNA: TGTGCCAGCAGCTCCTTACGAGGAGAGACCCAGTACTTC
J gene: TRBJ1-2; V gene: TRBV20-1; clone size: once; D gene: -; CDR3 protein: CSARGLYGYTF; CDR3 DNA: TGCAGTGCTAGGGGCCTCTATGGCTACACCTTC
J gene: TRBJ1-2; V gene: TRBV28; clone size: -; D gene: -; CDR3 protein: CASTLGGAPGYTF; CDR3 DNA: TGTGCCAGCACCTTGGGGGGGGCACCTGGCTACACCTTC
J gene: TRBJ1-4; V gene: TRBV3-1/TRBV3-2; clone size: once; D gene: -; CDR3 protein: CASSHVLQGYEKLFF; CDR3 DNA: TGTGCCAGCAGCCATGTATTACAGGGCTATGAAAAACTGTTTTTT
J gene: TRBJ1-2; V gene: TRBV28; clone size: -; D gene: -; CDR3 protein: CASVYGGHLNYGYTF; CDR3 DNA: TGTGCCAGCGTCTATGGGGGACACCTTAACTATGGCTACACCTTC
J gene: TRBJ2-6; V gene: TRBV18; clone size: -; D gene: -; CDR3 protein: CASSRRGGAGANVLTF; CDR3 DNA: TGTGCCAGCTCACGGCGTGGAGGGGCTGGGGCCAACGTCCTGACTTTC
J gene: TRBJ1-5; V gene: TRBV19; clone size: few; D gene: -; CDR3 protein: CASSWSRYSNQPQHF; CDR3 DNA: TGTGCCAGTTCGTGGTCGCGATATAGCAATCAGCCCCAGCATTTT
J gene: TRBJ2-7; V gene: TRBV3-1/TRBV3-2; clone size: -; D gene: -; CDR3 protein: CASSAGFADNSYEQYF; CDR3 DNA: TGTGCCAGCAGCGCAGGTTTCGCGGACAACTCCTACGAGCAGTACTTC
J gene: TRBJ2-7; V gene: TRBV30; clone size: -; D gene: -; CDR3 protein: CAWSILQGYEQYF; CDR3 DNA: TGTGCCTGGAGCATCCTGCAGGGGTACGAGCAGTACTTC
J gene: TRBJ1-1; V gene: TRBV7-2; clone size: many; D gene: -; CDR3 protein: CASNLQGMANTEAFF; CDR3 DNA: TGTGCCAGCAACTTACAGGGAATGGCGAACACTGAAGCTTTCTTT
J gene: TRBJ2-3; V gene: TRBV18; clone size: -; D gene: TRBD1; CDR3 protein: CASSGDRTDTQYF; CDR3 DNA: TGTGCCAGCTCAGGGGACAGAACAGATACGCAGTATTTT
J gene: TRBJ2-7; V gene: TRBV4-1; clone size: few; D gene: TRBD2; CDR3 protein: CASSQDHGAGVYEQYF; CDR3 DNA: TGCGCCAGCAGCCAAGATCATGGAGCGGGAGTTTACGAGCAGTACTTC
J gene: TRBJ2-1; V gene: TRBV14; clone size: -; D gene: -; CDR3 protein: CASSQAGSSYNEQFF; CDR3 DNA: TGTGCCAGCAGCCAAGCGGGGAGCTCCTACAATGAGCAGTTCTTC
J gene: TRBJ2-1; V gene: TRBV5-4; clone size: -; D gene: TRBD2; CDR3 protein: CASSLKVSGSTGLATNEQFF; CDR3 DNA: TGTGCCAGCAGCTTGAAGGTGTCGGGTAGTACGGGACTAGCGACAAATGAGCAGTTCTTC
J gene: TRBJ2-7; V gene: TRBV18; clone size: -; D gene: -; CDR3 protein: CASSLRLEGHEQYF; CDR3 DNA: TGTGCCAGCTCACTGAGACTAGAAGGGCACGAGCAGTACTTC
J gene: TRBJ2-7; V gene: TRBV27; clone size: -; D gene: TRBD2; CDR3 protein: CASSAGGLASSYEQYF; CDR3 DNA: TGTGCCAGCAGTGCTGGGGGACTAGCGTCTTCCTACGAGCAGTACTTC
J gene: TRBJ2-1; V gene: TRBV5-1; clone size: -; D gene: TRBD1; CDR3 protein: CASSPLTGTLNEQFF; CDR3 DNA: TGCGCCAGCAGCCCTTTGACAGGGACCCTCAATGAGCAGTTCTTC
J gene: TRBJ2-5; V gene: TRBV3-1/TRBV3-2; clone size: once; D gene: TRBD1; CDR3 protein: CASSLLPGQGEETQYF; CDR3 DNA: TGTGCCAGCAGCCTATTACCGGGACAGGGGGAAGAGACCCAGTACTTC
J gene: TRBJ1-1; V gene: TRBV6-6; clone size: -; D gene: TRBD1; CDR3 protein: CASTHGQATEAFF; CDR3 DNA: TGTGCCAGCACCCACGGACAGGCCACTGAAGCTTTCTTT
J gene: TRBJ2-5; V gene: TRBV21-1; clone size: -; D gene: -; CDR3 protein: CATKRTSGETQYF; CDR3 DNA: TGTGCCACCAAAAGGACTAGCGGGGAGACCCAGTACTTC
J gene: TRBJ2-2; V gene: TRBV7-2; clone size: -; D gene: TRBD2; CDR3 protein: CASSLAPSGNTGELFF; CDR3 DNA: TGTGCCAGCAGCTTAGCCCCTAGCGGGAACACCGGGGAGCTGTTTTTT
J gene: TRBJ1-1; V gene: TRBV29-1; clone size: -; D gene: TRBD1; CDR3 protein: CRGQGMNTEAFF; CDR3 DNA: TGCAGGGGACAGGGAATGAACACTGAAGCTTTCTTT
J gene: TRBJ2-3; V gene: TRBV24-1; clone size: -; D gene: -; CDR3 protein: CATSPTTDTQYF; CDR3 DNA: TGTGCCACCAGTCCTACGACAGATACGCAGTATTTT
J gene: TRBJ2-4; V gene: TRBV28; clone size: once; D gene: -; CDR3 protein: CASSATGTIAKNIQYF; CDR3 DNA: TGTGCCAGCAGCGCTACCGGGACAATAGCCAAAAACATTCAGTACTTC
J gene: TRBJ2-7; V gene: TRBV27; clone size: -; D gene: TRBD1; CDR3 protein: CASSFSETGEYEQYF; CDR3 DNA: TGTGCCAGCAGTTTTTCCGAGACAGGGGAGTACGAGCAGTACTTC
J gene: TRBJ2-4; V gene: TRBV6-5; clone size: few; D gene: -; CDR3 protein: CASTATGYIQYF; CDR3 DNA: TGTGCCAGCACCGCGACAGGATACATTCAGTACTTC
J gene: TRBJ2-5; V gene: TRBV9; clone size: -; D gene: TRBD2; CDR3 protein: CASSVGEAGGQETQYF; CDR3 DNA: TGTGCCAGCAGCGTAGGGGAGGCGGGAGGGCAAGAGACCCAGTACTTC
J gene: TRBJ2-7; V gene: TRBV7-2; clone size: once; D gene: -; CDR3 protein: CASSLGPPREQYF; CDR3 DNA: TGTGCCAGCAGCTTAGGCCCCCCGAGGGAGCAGTACTTC
J gene: TRBJ2-7; V gene: TRBV28; clone size: -; D gene: -; CDR3 protein: CASSVTARGLDEQYF; CDR3 DNA: TGTGCCAGCAGTGTTACCGCACGGGGTTTGGACGAGCAGTACTTC
J gene: TRBJ1-5; V gene: TRBV10-3; clone size: -; D gene: -; CDR3 protein: CAISPSGGDQPQHF; CDR3 DNA: TGTGCCATCAGCCCTAGCGGGGGCGATCAGCCCCAGCATTTT
J gene: TRBJ1-4; V gene: TRBV6-6; clone size: -; D gene: TRBD1; CDR3 protein: CASSGDRGHEKLFF; CDR3 DNA: TGTGCCAGCTCAGGGGACAGGGGGCATGAAAAACTGTTTTTT
J gene: TRBJ2-2; V gene: TRBV5-1; clone size: -; D gene: -; CDR3 protein: CASSLTGGLSTGELFF; CDR3 DNA: TGCGCCAGCAGCTTGACCGGGGGGCTTAGCACCGGGGAGCTGTTTTTT
J gene: TRBJ2-7; V gene: TRBV7-3; clone size: -; D gene: -; CDR3 protein: CASSFTYRDEQYF; CDR3 DNA: TGTGCCAGCAGCTTCACCTACAGGGATGAGCAGTACTTC
J gene: TRBJ2-3; V gene: TRBV30; clone size: -; D gene: TRBD2; CDR3 protein: CAWGDSGRVTDTQYF; CDR3 DNA: TGTGCCTGGGGGGATAGCGGGAGGGTTACAGATACGCAGTATTTT
J gene: TRBJ2-3; V gene: TRBV28; clone size: -; D gene: -; CDR3 protein: CASSLTQGGAQYF; CDR3 DNA: TGTGCCAGCAGTTTGACTCAGGGCGGGGCGCAGTATTTT
J gene: TRBJ1-3; V gene: TRBV3-1/TRBV3-2; clone size: -; D gene: TRBD1; CDR3 protein: CASSQTGGTGNTIYF; CDR3 DNA: TGTGCCAGCAGCCAAACAGGGGGCACTGGAAACACCATATATTTT
J gene: TRBJ2-1; V gene: TRBV9; clone size: once; D gene: TRBD2; CDR3 protein: CASSWTSGSYNEQFF; CDR3 DNA: TGTGCCAGCAGCTGGACTAGCGGCTCCTACAATGAGCAGTTCTTC
J gene: TRBJ1-2; V gene: TRBV29-1; clone size: -; D gene: -; CDR3 protein: CSVGLGGGSNYGYTF; CDR3 DNA: TGCAGCGTTGGACTCGGCGGGGGTTCTAACTATGGCTACACCTTC
J gene: TRBJ1-1; V gene: TRBV5-5; clone size: once; D gene: -; CDR3 protein: CASTLYREAFF; CDR3 DNA: TGTGCCAGCACCCTCTACAGGGAAGCTTTCTTT
J gene: TRBJ2-5; V gene: TRBV5-1; clone size: -; D gene: TRBD1; CDR3 protein: CASSLGQDQETQYF; CDR3 DNA: TGCGCCAGCAGCTTAGGACAGGATCAAGAGACCCAGTACTTC
J gene: TRBJ1-5; V gene: TRBV12-5; clone size: -; D gene: -; CDR3 protein: CASGTDRNQPQHF; CDR3 DNA: TGTGCTAGTGGCACGGACAGAAATCAGCCCCAGCATTTT
J gene: TRBJ2-5; V gene: TRBV5-8; clone size: few; D gene: TRBD2; CDR3 protein: CASSYGRAGETQYF; CDR3 DNA: TGTGCCAGCAGCTACGGGAGGGCCGGGGAGACCCAGTACTTC